Shown below are 10 T cell receptor beta chains from a single sample sequenced in a study of CD8 T cells in ankylosing spondylitis (dated by TCRdb to about 2017). Libraries were constructed by 5' RACE. Sequencing relied on an Illumina HiSeq 2500. The raw public data were reprocessed by TCRdb itself: fastp quality trimming at Q25, MiXCR clonotype calling, in-frame beta chains only. Every CDR3 protein is listed once, alongside the most common genes and DNA of its rows. In all, the sample holds roughly 280,000 distinct CDR3 sequences, and 20% of those were seen once. The ten largest clones capture around 8% of the sample. The sequenced sample was blood, either unsorted or a sorted T cell fraction (not recorded which). The receptors here all came from a male donor with ankylosing spondylitis or in good health (not recorded which).

The rearrangement uses TRBV6-2 or TRBV6-3 and TRBJ2-7; no definite D call. Germline CDR1 is MNHEY and CDR2 is SVGEGT. V was shortened by 5 bases and J by 2 bases, with 10 bases between the two germline ends. This CDR3 comprises 13 residues. The CDR3 here is CASSQQITYEQYV. The CDR3 coding sequence is TGTGCCAGCAGTCAACAGATTACCTACGAGCAGTACGTC.

This clonotype has more than one count but fewer than ten. The CDR3 here is CASSLVAGGEQYV. The CDR3 DNA reads TGCGCCAGCAGCTTGGTAGCGGGAGGAGAGCAGTACGTC. The V and J genes are TRBV5-1 and TRBJ2-7; 10 bases match TRBD2. This CDR3 has 13 residues. The ends lost 0 bases at V and 7 bases at J; junction bases unmatched: 1. Germline values: CDR1 SGHRS, CDR2 YFSETQ.

This clonotype appeared a few times. The rearrangement links TRBV12-3 or TRBV12-4 to TRBJ2-7; 7 bases align to TRBD2. V trimming: 1 base; J trimming: 2 bases; junction bases outside the gene matches: 2. The CDR3 has 14 residues. The CDR3 spells CASSLDGGAYEQYV. CDR3 DNA sequence: TGTGCCAGCAGTTTAGATGGGGGGGCCTACGAGCAGTACGTC.

The J gene is TRBJ2-7, the V gene TRBV20-1, with 13 nucleotides matching TRBD2. CDR1 is DFQATT and CDR2 is SNEGSKA in the germline V gene (reference sequence). V gave up 6 bases and J gave up 1 base; unmatched junction bases: 12. The CDR3 runs 17 residues. The CDR3: CSAEGLAGHVTSYEQYV. In DNA, the CDR3 is TGCAGTGCGGAGGGACTAGCGGGACATGTTACATCCTACGAGCAGTACGTC.

The gene calls are TRBV4-2 and TRBJ1-6, with D hard to call. Trimming took 1 base from V and 7 from J, leaving 14 bases between them. Germline V gene data show CDR1 as LGHNA and CDR2 as YNFKEQ. The CDR3 contains 16 residues. The CDR3 DNA sequence: TGTGCCAGCAGCCAAGGCCTGACACAGAACAATTCACCCCTCCACTTT. Protein sequence: CASSQGLTQNNSPLHF.

This chain links TRBV7-3 with TRBJ2-3, with D maybe TRBD1 (5 bases). Germline V gene sequence: CDR1 SGHTA, CDR2 FQGTGA. Trimming removed 0 bases at V and 2 bases at J, with 12 bases between. The CDR3 extends over 16 amino acids. The CDR3 region is CASSLTGAGATDTQYF. CDR3 nucleotides: TGTGCCAGCAGCTTAACAGGGGCTGGGGCCACAGATACGCAGTATTTT.

The gene calls are TRBV18 and TRBJ1-5; D might be TRBD1 (6 bases). V lost 3 bases and J lost 0, with 12 bases in between. CDR3 size: 16 residues. Germline CDR1 KGHSH, CDR2 LQKENI. The CDR3 protein is CASSPMGGSSNQPQHF. In nucleotides, the CDR3 is TGTGCCAGCTCACCGATGGGGGGCTCTAGCAATCAGCCCCAGCATTTT. Together with reference TRBV18 and TRBJ1-5, the CDR3 gives the full variable domain: NAGVMQNPRHLVRRRGQEARLRCSPMKGHSHVYWYRQLPEEGLKFMVYLQKENIIDESGMPKERFSAEFPKEGPSILRIQQVVRGDSAAYFCASSPMGGSSNQPQHFGDGTRLSIL.

This clonotype has a handful of counts. This chain joins TRBV9 and TRBJ2-1, with D possibly TRBD2 on 6 matching bases. V lost 3 bases and J 9 bases, leaving 10 bases between the germline ends. CDR3 length: 12 amino acids. CDR1 and CDR2 (germline): SGDLS, YYNGEE. The chain's CDR3 is CASSGSGFEQFF. CDR3 bases: TGTGCCAGCAGCGGTAGCGGTTTTGAGCAGTTCTTC.

This clonotype was counted only a few times. The V and J genes are TRBV29-1 and TRBJ2-5, with 10 bases identical to TRBD2. Trimming took 4 bases from V and 1 from J; bases not matched to a gene: 6. Germline CDR1 SQVTM, CDR2 ANQGSEA. This CDR3 is built from 15 residues. For the CDR3, the DNA is TGCAGCGTTGGGCTAGCGGGAGCCGGCCAAGAGACCCAGTACTTC. It codes for CSVGLAGAGQETQYF.

This clonotype was picked up a small number of times. This chain links TRBV5-1 with TRBJ1-5; no firm D call. This CDR3 has 15 amino acids. V was shortened by 0 bases and J by 3 bases, with 10 bases between the two germline ends. CDR1 and CDR2 from the germline V gene are SGHRS and YFSETQ. This chain's CDR3 is CASSLDGQLNQPQHF. The DNA for the CDR3 is TGCGCCAGCAGCTTGGATGGTCAGCTCAATCAGCCCCAGCATTTT.